This T cell receptor beta chain came from a study of T cells in narcolepsy. This clone has a handful of counts. What it binds is unknown. The study, taken as a whole, reports: Some memory CD4+ repertoires had no autoreactive clone sequences.

Here immunoSEQ multiplex PCR was the method, and the copy in TCRdb shows in-frame clones only, minus some. The sample contains just under 35,000 clones, about 85% of which appear only once. The clonotype was recovered from a human donor in good health. Material: memory (CD45RA-) CD4+ T cells from blood.

DNA for the CDR3: TGTGCCAGCAGCCAAGATCCGGCAGGGGCAGGGGCGTCGAGCAATCAGCCCCAGCATTTT. It is translated as CASSQDPAGAGASSNQPQHF. V usage is TRBV4-2 and J usage is TRBJ1-5; perhaps TRBD1 as D (6 bases). This CDR3 region has 20 residues. CDR1 is LGHNA, CDR2 YNFKEQ, per germline. The germline V and J ends were trimmed by 0 bases and 1 base, with 22 bases remaining between them.